This is a list of T cell receptor beta chains from one sample in a study of a mutant IDH1 vaccine in newly diagnosed glioma. Here immunoSEQ multiplex PCR was the method, and the copy in TCRdb shows in-frame clones only, minus some. The profile covers roughly 50,000 clones, with around 80% appearing a single time and roughly 4% taken by the ten largest. No cognate antigen is known for these TCRs. Sequenced material: PBMCs, taken from a glioma patient whose treatment included an IDH1 peptide vaccine. The receptors derive from a woman under 30 with glioma. Both conserved end residues are part of each CDR3. The D gene is left open where the match is weak. Not every row has a clone size; where given, it reads once, few, many or a size class.

>TRBJ2-1|.|TRBV9|TRBD2
CASSVGLTSGTYNEQFF
TGTGCCAGCAGCGTCGGTCTTACTAGCGGAACCTACAATGAGCAGTTCTTC
>TRBJ1-1|once|TRBV10-3|.
CAISGEGGAVTEAFF
TGTGCCATCAGTGGGGAAGGAGGGGCCGTCACTGAAGCTTTCTTT
>TRBJ2-1|.|TRBV7-9|.
CASSPSATGGGEQFF
TGTGCCAGCAGCCCATCAGCGACCGGAGGGGGTGAGCAGTTCTTC
>TRBJ2-3|.|TRBV6-1|TRBD2
CASSRLTSSTDTQYF
TGTGCCAGCAGCCGCCTGACTAGCAGCACAGATACGCAGTATTTT
>TRBJ1-2|.|TRBV7-9|TRBD1
CASSTGQGGYGYTF
TGTGCCAGCAGCACTGGACAGGGTGGCTATGGCTACACCTTC
>TRBJ1-1|.|TRBV5-5|.
CASSSTGSLDTEAFF
TGTGCCAGCAGTTCGACAGGATCCTTGGACACTGAAGCTTTCTTT
>TRBJ1-1|.|TRBV25-1|TRBD1
CASSESTGAYTEAFF
TGTGCCAGCAGTGAATCGACAGGGGCGTACACTGAAGCTTTCTTT
>TRBJ2-7|.|TRBV4-2|.
CASSQVSEQYF
TGTGCCAGCAGCCAAGTGAGCGAGCAGTACTTC
>TRBJ2-3|.|TRBV5-1|TRBD2
CASSFRLAGSLLSADTQYF
TGCGCCAGCAGCTTTAGGCTAGCGGGGTCCTTACTCTCGGCAGATACGCAGTATTTT
>TRBJ1-1|few|TRBV29-1|.
CSVAPNGLTEAFF
TGCAGCGTTGCCCCAAACGGGCTCACTGAAGCTTTCTTT
>TRBJ2-1|.|TRBV5-4|TRBD2
CASSSSGSNEQFF
TGTGCCAGCAGCTCAAGCGGGAGTAACGAGCAGTTCTTC
>TRBJ2-7|.|TRBV6-6|TRBD1
CASSQTGLSSYEQYF
TGTGCCAGCAGCCAGACAGGGTTGAGCTCCTACGAGCAGTACTTC
>TRBJ1-1|few|TRBV30|.
CAVDQTGKIEAFF
TGTGCCGTCGACCAAACAGGGAAGATTGAAGCTTTCTTT
>TRBJ1-6|.|TRBV5-4|.
CASSLNGNSPLHF
TGTGCCAGCAGCTTGAACGGAAATTCACCCCTCCACTTT
>TRBJ1-3|.|TRBV5-1|.
CASSLTSVGSGNTIYF
TGCGCCAGCAGCTTGACTTCTGTGGGCTCTGGAAACACCATATATTTT
>TRBJ2-5|.|TRBV5-4|TRBD1
CASTKGQQETQYF
TGTGCCAGCACCAAGGGACAGCAGGAGACCCAGTACTTC
>TRBJ2-7|.|TRBV7-2|TRBD2
CASSLGPLLAGEMGYEQYF
TGTGCCAGCAGCTTAGGTCCCCTACTAGCGGGGGAGATGGGCTACGAGCAGTACTTC
>TRBJ2-7|.|TRBV10-1|.
CASSGGTRNPNEQYF
TGCGCCAGCAGTGGGGGGACACGGAATCCCAACGAGCAGTACTTC
>TRBJ2-7|.|TRBV5-1|.
CASSTSGQIPYEQYF
TGCGCCAGCAGCACCTCGGGACAAATACCTTACGAGCAGTACTTC
>TRBJ2-1|.|TRBV4-1|TRBD2
CASSQESLSGSYNEQFF
TGCGCCAGCAGCCAAGAATCCCTTAGCGGGTCCTACAATGAGCAGTTCTTC
>TRBJ1-2|.|TRBV2|.
CASSGGGSLRGGYTF
TGTGCCAGCAGTGGTGGGGGGAGTTTACGAGGAGGCTACACCTTC
>TRBJ1-5|.|TRBV19|.
CASSIDLGAAGNQPQHF
TGTGCCAGTAGTATAGATCTAGGGGCGGCGGGCAATCAGCCCCAGCATTTT
>TRBJ1-3|.|TRBV6-1|.
CAGRTRDGNTIYF
TGTGCCGGCCGGACAAGAGATGGAAACACCATATATTTT
>TRBJ1-1|.|TRBV5-1|TRBD1
CASSFTGGRNTEAFF
TGCGCCAGCAGTTTTACAGGGGGCCGTAACACTGAAGCTTTCTTT
>TRBJ1-1|few|TRBV7-9|.
CASSPSLGRGAFF
TGTGCCAGCAGCCCCTCTTTAGGGAGGGGAGCTTTCTTT
>TRBJ1-2|.|TRBV9|.
CASTQGLADYGYTF
TGTGCCAGCACCCAGGGGCTAGCGGACTATGGCTACACCTTC
>TRBJ1-1|.|TRBV5-3|.
CARSQRQNTEAFF
TGTGCCAGAAGCCAACGGCAAAACACTGAAGCTTTCTTT
>TRBJ2-7|.|TRBV6-1|TRBD1
CASSSWTGAYEQYF
TGTGCCAGCAGCTCATGGACAGGGGCCTACGAGCAGTACTTC
>TRBJ2-7|.|TRBV27|TRBD2
CASSLVLAGGPHEQYF
TGTGCCAGCAGTTTAGTATTGGCGGGGGGGCCCCACGAGCAGTACTTC
>TRBJ1-4|.|TRBV19|.
CASSSDRGSWEKLFF
TGTGCCAGTAGTTCAGACCGGGGATCTTGGGAAAAACTGTTTTTT
>TRBJ2-5|.|TRBV4-2|TRBD1
CASSQGAGGFDETQYF
TGTGCCAGCAGCCAAGGGGCAGGGGGCTTCGATGAGACCCAGTACTTC
>TRBJ2-5|.|TRBV7-2|.
CASSLDRTVTQYF
TGTGCCAGCAGCCTAGACAGGACGGTGACCCAGTACTTC
>TRBJ2-7|.|TRBV19|TRBD1
CASLDRGNSYEQYF
TGTGCCAGCCTTGACAGGGGAAACTCCTACGAGCAGTACTTC
>TRBJ1-4|once|TRBV9|.
CASSVSGETNEKLFF
TGTGCCAGCAGCGTATCGGGTGAAACTAATGAAAAACTGTTTTTT
>TRBJ2-7|.|TRBV5-1|.
CASSSSGLPYEQYF
TGCGCCAGCAGTTCCAGCGGCCTTCCCTACGAGCAGTACTTC
>TRBJ2-5|.|TRBV15|TRBD2
CATSSRGGLETQYF
TGTGCCACCAGCAGTCGGGGGGGGTTGGAGACCCAGTACTTC
>TRBJ1-1|few|TRBV7-9|TRBD1
CASRGQGVLTEAFF
TGTGCCAGCAGAGGACAGGGAGTTTTGACTGAAGCTTTCTTT